Given below is one TCR beta chain in context. The antigen it recognizes is unknown. Per-base qualities were not stored, and no clone one base away is much larger. This sample is part of a study of metastatic and nonmetastatic thyroid tumors (dated by TCRdb to about 2020). Looking at the study overall: For patients with malignant and with benign thyroid disease, the researchers compared repertoires between peripheral blood samples and tumor or nodule tissue samples. The paper as a whole reports these results and caveats: In both blood and tumor samples, TCR beta diversity was reported to be significantly higher in malignant tumors than in benign nodules.

The method behind the library was PCR. Instrument used: Illumina HiSeq 4000. High-throughput sequencing was used to profile the TCR beta-chain CDR3 region of every patient. The paper's data handling went like this. The researchers built a classifier to tell apart papillary thyroid cancer patients with distant metastasis, based on CDR3 differences among clinicopathological groups. Repertoire diversity was assessed with the Shannon index, and tumor-blood repertoire similarity with the Morisita-Horn index. The public reads were reanalyzed by TCRdb: fastp trimming at Q25, MiXCR alignment, in-frame beta chains only. These V and J calls originate from TCRdb's pipeline instead of the authors' own analysis. This sample comprises 6,500 to 9,000 clones, roughly 35% of them detected only once. The ten largest clones represent 40% of the sample. Before undergoing thyroid surgery, none of the patients had been given any kind of treatment. The study retrospectively analysed patient clinical samples collected from about 2012 to 2018 using T-cell receptor beta sequencing.

The sequence was obtained from a female donor with papillary thyroid cancer or a benign thyroid nodule (not recorded which). Some clones in this sample may be carry-over from other donors' samples. Source material: tumor tissue.

CDR3 sequence: CASSQGPRAYEQFF. Here is the DNA: TGCGCCAGCAGCCAAGGGCCCAGGGCCTATGAGCAGTTCTTC. The V and J genes are TRBV4-1 and TRBJ2-1, with a weak D call of TRBD1 (5 bases match). The CDR3, cysteine through phenylalanine, is 14 amino acids long. The read is trimmed to its CDR3 DNA, 42 bases read in frame from base 1. From a lookup of the germline V gene, CDR1 and CDR2 are MGHRA and YSYEKL. V is pared back by 1 base and J by 8 bases, with 12 bases lying between the germline termini.